This T cell receptor beta chain was documented in a study of identical twins. Healthy Caucasians provided all donations. This CDR3 spans 15 amino acids. Germline CDR1 is SGHRS and CDR2 is YFSETQ. The V segment lost 2 bases and the J segment 6 bases; nucleotides outside the gene matches: 2. TCRdb reprocessed the 5' RACE reads with MiXCR, giving one entry per CDR3 protein. Among around 250,000 distinct CDR3 sequences listed, approximately 7% were seen once. Regarding the study as a whole: Out-of-frame alpha sequences that twins shared showed excess low generation probability.

This clonotype has just a few counts. As yet, its antigen is unknown. These data were likewise used in another study, on yellow fever vaccine responses in identical twins. That study adds: Vaccine T cell responses of twins reportedly seemed partly convergent and partly personalized.

The sample comprised memory (CD45RO+) T cells sorted from blood. The chain joins TRBV5-1 to TRBJ2-2, with 12 bases lining up with TRBD2. The TCR sequence derives from a woman aged 18 to 35 in good health. CDR3 bases: TGCGCCAGCAGCTTACTAGCGGGAGGAGCCGGGGAGCTGTTTTTT. Its protein is CASSLLAGGAGELFF.